A selection of T cell receptor beta chains follows, all from one sample in a study of blood T cells in healthy people across ages. MiXCR was run by TCRdb on the 5' RACE reads, yielding one entry per CDR3 protein. This table holds 980,000 or so distinct CDR3 sequences, around 48% found once. Specimen: blood. Receptors originate from a man in his thirties or forties in good health. Each CDR3 is given with its conserved first and last residue. Each record gives: CDR3 protein, CDR3 DNA, J gene, CDR3 length, V gene, clone size, D gene. D genes are given only for firm matches. Only part of the rows carry a size: once, few, many, or a class if the clone is expanded.

CASSLDPGGKETQYF | TGTGCCAGCAGTTTAGATCCGGGGGGGAAAGAGACCCAGTACTTC | TRBJ2-5 | 15 | TRBV28 | few | TRBD2
CSVAGQGVNNEKLFF | TGCAGCGTCGCCGGACAGGGAGTTAACAATGAAAAACTGTTTTTT | TRBJ1-4 | 15 | TRBV29-1 | . | TRBD1
CAWTTGGNQPQHF | TGTGCCTGGACCACAGGGGGCAATCAGCCCCAGCATTTT | TRBJ1-5 | 13 | TRBV30 | . | TRBD1
CATLAGGYEQYF | TGTGCCACACTAGCGGGGGGGTACGAGCAGTACTTC | TRBJ2-7 | 12 | TRBV6-5 | . | TRBD2
CSARAAGANTEAFF | TGCAGTGCTAGAGCGGCAGGAGCAAACACTGAAGCTTTCTTT | TRBJ1-1 | 14 | TRBV20-1 | . | .
CASSQEGQIRTQYF | TGCGCCAGCAGCCAAGAGGGCCAGATCCGTACGCAGTATTTT | TRBJ2-3 | 14 | TRBV4-3 | . | .
CASSLGGTQGADTQYF | TGTGCCAGCAGCTTAGGGGGCACTCAAGGAGCAGATACGCAGTATTTT | TRBJ2-3 | 16 | TRBV7-2 | . | .
CSAASGAQFSTDTQYF | TGCAGTGCTGCGAGCGGAGCCCAGTTTAGCACAGATACGCAGTATTTT | TRBJ2-3 | 16 | TRBV20-1 | few | .
CASCPGGHEQFF | TGTGCCAGCTGTCCGGGGGGCCATGAGCAGTTCTTC | TRBJ2-1 | 12 | TRBV18 | . | .
CSATQGFEQYF | TGCAGTGCTACACAGGGATTCGAGCAGTACTTC | TRBJ2-7 | 11 | TRBV20-1 | . | .
CSVAGDYTDTQYF | TGCAGCGTTGCGGGCGATTACACAGATACGCAGTATTTT | TRBJ2-3 | 13 | TRBV29-1 | . | .
CASSQELAGGPSDTQYF | TGTGCCAGCAGCCAAGAACTAGCGGGGGGGCCGTCAGATACGCAGTATTTT | TRBJ2-3 | 17 | TRBV4-2 | . | TRBD2
CASSLKGRRGYTF | TGTGCCAGCAGTTTAAAGGGGCGACGGGGCTACACCTTC | TRBJ1-2 | 13 | TRBV12-3/TRBV12-4 | . | .
CASSQPGRAEADTQYF | TGTGCCAGCAGCCAACCCGGACGAGCGGAGGCAGATACGCAGTATTTT | TRBJ2-3 | 16 | TRBV4-2 | . | .
CASSGTSGLIEQFF | TGTGCCAGCAGTGGGACTAGCGGCTTGATTGAGCAGTTCTTC | TRBJ2-1 | 14 | TRBV27 | . | TRBD2
CSASEGAPTNEKLFF | TGCAGTGCTAGTGAGGGCGCCCCGACTAATGAAAAACTGTTTTTT | TRBJ1-4 | 15 | TRBV20-1 | . | .
CASGLDAEQFF | TGTGCCAGCGGGTTAGATGCGGAGCAGTTCTTC | TRBJ2-1 | 11 | TRBV12-3/TRBV12-4 | few | .
CASSLALGQRSYEQYF | TGTGCCAGCAGCTTAGCCCTTGGACAGAGATCCTACGAGCAGTACTTC | TRBJ2-7 | 16 | TRBV7-9 | . | .
CGVGPGGPYEQYF | TGCGGCGTTGGGCCAGGGGGCCCCTACGAGCAGTACTTC | TRBJ2-7 | 13 | TRBV29-1 | . | TRBD1
CASSLYYGSSYNEQFF | TGCGCCAGCAGCTTGTACTACGGCAGCTCCTACAATGAGCAGTTCTTC | TRBJ2-1 | 16 | TRBV5-1 | . | .
CASSHYTGTSLPGANVLTF | TGTGCCAGCAGCCATTATACCGGGACTAGCCTCCCTGGGGCCAACGTCCTGACTTTC | TRBJ2-6 | 19 | TRBV14 | . | TRBD2
CASRILFYEQYF | TGTGCCAGCCGTATTTTGTTTTACGAGCAGTACTTC | TRBJ2-7 | 12 | TRBV7-2 | few | .
CASSQDKLGRRWTEAFF | TGCGCCAGCAGCCAAGATAAACTAGGACGGCGGTGGACTGAAGCTTTCTTT | TRBJ1-1 | 17 | TRBV4-3 | . | .
CASSPPPGVDSYGYTF | TGTGCCAGCAGCCCCCCGCCAGGGGTGGACTCCTATGGCTACACCTTC | TRBJ1-2 | 16 | TRBV28 | . | .
CAGSSGDTQYF | TGTGCCGGGTCGTCCGGAGATACGCAGTATTTT | TRBJ2-3 | 11 | TRBV28 | few | .
CASGPAGVEGDEQFF | TGTGCTAGTGGTCCCGCCGGGGTGGAGGGGGATGAGCAGTTCTTC | TRBJ2-1 | 15 | TRBV12-5 | . | .
CASSRVSYNEQFF | TGCGCCAGCAGCCGGGTTTCTTACAATGAGCAGTTCTTC | TRBJ2-1 | 13 | TRBV4-1 | . | .
CASSQEGTGFYEQYF | TGCGCCAGCAGCCAAGAGGGGACAGGGTTCTACGAGCAGTACTTC | TRBJ2-7 | 15 | TRBV4-3 | . | TRBD1
CAISQETGRGYTF | TGTGCCATCAGTCAGGAGACAGGCCGAGGCTACACCTTC | TRBJ1-2 | 13 | TRBV10-3 | few | .
CASSQQIPRNRGRDTQYF | TGTGCCAGCAGCCAACAAATACCGAGGAACAGGGGTAGAGATACGCAGTATTTT | TRBJ2-3 | 18 | TRBV5-5 | . | TRBD1
CASSRDISGANALTF | TGCGCCAGCAGCCGGGACATCTCTGGGGCCAACGCCCTGACTTTC | TRBJ2-6 | 15 | TRBV5-1 | . | .